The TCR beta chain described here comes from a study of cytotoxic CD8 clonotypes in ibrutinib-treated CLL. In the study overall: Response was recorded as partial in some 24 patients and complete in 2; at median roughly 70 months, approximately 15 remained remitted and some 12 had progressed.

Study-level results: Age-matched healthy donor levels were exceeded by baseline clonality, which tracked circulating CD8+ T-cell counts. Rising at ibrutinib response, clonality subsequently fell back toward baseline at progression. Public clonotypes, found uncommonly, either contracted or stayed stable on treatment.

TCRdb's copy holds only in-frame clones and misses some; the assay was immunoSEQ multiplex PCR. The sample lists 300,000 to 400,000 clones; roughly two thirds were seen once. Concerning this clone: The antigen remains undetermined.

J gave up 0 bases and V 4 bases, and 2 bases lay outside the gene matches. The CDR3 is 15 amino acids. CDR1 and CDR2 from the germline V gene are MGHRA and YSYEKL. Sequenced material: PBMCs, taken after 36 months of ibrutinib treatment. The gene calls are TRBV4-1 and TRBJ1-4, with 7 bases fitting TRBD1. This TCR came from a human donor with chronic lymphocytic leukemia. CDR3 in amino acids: CASSPGQATNEKLFF. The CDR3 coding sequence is TGCGCCAGCAGCCCTGGACAGGCAACTAATGAAAAACTGTTTTTT.